This TCR beta chain stems from a study of spatial heterogeneity in lung cancer. Whole-study context: A T cell module score from matched bulk RNA-seq correlated strongly with TCR transcript counts in tumor regions.

This clonotype is medium-sized by share. Its antigen is still unknown. The V and J ends lost 7 bases and 0 bases respectively, with 9 bases between them. The CDR3 totals 13 residues. Time point reported: sample taken at primary tumor resection. In each case, whole RNA from tumor, nontumor lung or frozen PBMC was sequenced unsorted. Study conclusions and caveats: Tumor mutation count correlated with how many alpha and beta TCRs expanded intratumorally. Tallies of expanded TCRs, which were sorted into ubiquitous and regional groups, correlated with counts of ubiquitous and regional nonsynonymous mutations, respectively.

On each TCR cDNA molecule, a unique molecular identifier was present. TCRdb itself ran the 5' RACE reads through MiXCR, one entry per CDR3 protein. The data contain approximately 2,500 distinct CDR3 sequences, just under 7.5% of them singletons. The material sequenced was lung tumor tissue, taken at surgery. The receptor comes from a female donor with early-stage non-small cell lung cancer. This chain joins TRBV12-3 or TRBV12-4 and TRBJ1-1; D gene uncertain. The CDR3 nucleotides read TGTGCCAGCAAAAGGTTAATGAACACTGAAGCTTTCTTT. Translation gives CASKRLMNTEAFF.